This TCR beta chain was documented in a study of T cell responses to AZD1222 COVID-19 vaccine. Study results and limitations: Donors, mostly white British, included more females; clonal diversity was possibly underestimated. Only 5 or 6 individuals given AZD1222 were seropositive at baseline. Repertoire samples came only from after the peak T cell response.

Pooled in the analysis were second doses at about 4 or about 12 weeks. Only in-frame clones appear in the TCRdb table, and some are missing; sequencing was by immunoSEQ multiplex PCR. This table holds about 120,000 clones, 92% found once. On this clone: The antigen is not known.

The input for sequencing was peripheral blood, taken 28 days after the second AZD1222 dose. The receptor was isolated from an adult who received the AZD1222 COVID-19 vaccine.

CDR3 coding DNA: TGCGCCAGCAGCTTGGACAGGGTAACAGATACGCAGTATTTT. Its translation: CASSLDRVTDTQYF. The genes are TRBV5-1 and TRBJ2-3, with D perhaps TRBD1 (6 bases). V lost 0 bases and J 3 bases, leaving 8 bases between the germline ends. Germline V CDR1 and CDR2: SGHRS, YFSETQ. The CDR3 sequence is 14 residues long.